A single sample gave rise to the 3 T cell receptor beta chains below, sequenced in a study of STAT3 mutations in large granular lymphocyte leukemia. Overall study findings and caveats: At least one immunodominant TCR beta clonotype appeared in every T-cell large granular lymphocyte leukemia patient.

The method was immunoSEQ multiplex PCR; TCRdb's version includes in-frame clones alone and lacks a portion of them. The data show over 1,000 clones, with around 48% seen just once and less than 65% held by the top ten. The antigens of these receptors remain unknown. The source material was peripheral blood mononuclear cells. Receptors were obtained from a male patient aged 45-60 years with T-cell large granular lymphocyte leukemia. Some clones in this sample may be carry-over from other donors' samples.

V and J are TRBV18 and TRBJ2-1; possible D gene TRBD2, 6 bases. Between the trimmed V and J ends, which lost 3 bases and 7 bases, there was a span of 13 bases. Germline V lookup: CDR1 KGHSH, CDR2 LQKENI. The length of the CDR3 is 14 residues. CDR3 amino acids: CASSPPTSKNEQFF. The CDR3 DNA sequence: TGTGCCAGCTCACCCCCGACTAGTAAGAATGAGCAGTTCTTC.

CDR3 DNA sequence: TGTGCCTGGAGTCCGCCAACAGCTCTTCAAGAGACCCAGTACTTC. It translates to CAWSPPTALQETQYF. This sequence joins TRBV30 and TRBJ2-5; no reliable D call. Trimming removed 2 bases at V and 2 bases at J, with 15 bases between. CDR3 length: 15 residues. Germline values: CDR1 GTSNPN, CDR2 SVGIG (reference sequence).

The rearrangement uses TRBV10-2 and TRBJ2-7; weak D call: TRBD1 (8 bases). The CDR3 length is 13 residues. From germline, CDR1 is WSHSY and CDR2 SAAADI. V dropped 6 bases and J dropped 7 bases, with 16 bases sitting between them. DNA for the CDR3: TGCGCCAGCAGAACCAACAGGGGGGGAGAGCAGTACTTC. As protein: CASRTNRGGEQYF.